This TCR beta chain was sequenced for a study of blood T cell repertoires in COVID-19. Looking at the study overall: T cells, B-cell-depleted T cells, or PBMCs supplied cDNA or gDNA.

V lost 0 bases, J lost 6 bases, and 10 bases stayed unmatched. CDR1 and CDR2 from the germline V gene are LGHDT and YNNKEL (reference sequence). The CDR3 length is 18 residues. Clones were sequenced by immunoSEQ multiplex PCR, and TCRdb holds only the in-frame ones, with some missing. The top ten hold 20% to 30% of the sample, which has about 44,000 clones, roughly 87% seen once. This clonotype was sampled from a woman aged 80 or over in a cohort sampled during active or convalescent COVID-19. Specimen: peripheral blood. This chain joins TRBV3-1 (or the pseudogene TRBV3-2) and TRBJ2-1; 11 nucleotides match TRBD2. The DNA of the CDR3 is TGTGCCAGCAGCCAAGACCCTGCCGGGACTAGCGGCCTCAATGAGCAGTTCTTC. Its protein is CASSQDPAGTSGLNEQFF.